The text below deals with one T cell receptor beta chain. Its specificity is not known. The same CDR3 can be traced to other DNA sequences in this sample. This specimen comes from a study of shared clonotypes between healthy human individuals. V lost 0 bases, J lost 1 base, and 6 bases lay in between. The germline V gene encodes CDR1 SGHRS and CDR2 YFSETQ. The length of the CDR3 is 14 residues. Study-wide results and limits: The study sampled only blood, and tissue repertoires likely differ.

Assay used: immunoSEQ multiplex PCR; TCRdb lists only in-frame clones, some missing. The sample gives about 1.1 million clones, around 77% of which show up once; 0.89% is in the top ten. The specimen was memory CD4+ T cells from PBMCs. Subset: CD45RA-negative fraction. The chain recombines TRBV5-1 with TRBJ2-3; no reliable D call. The TCR was taken from a man between 18 and 29 years old in good health. Some clones in this sample may be carry-over from other donors' samples. The CDR3 loop reads CASSLGSGTDTQYF. In DNA form, the CDR3 reads TGCGCCAGCAGCTTGGGGTCAGGCACAGATACGCAGTATTTT.